These T cell receptor beta chains were read from a single sample in a study of shared clonotypes between healthy human individuals. The assay was immunoSEQ multiplex PCR, and TCRdb's table has in-frame clones only and misses some. The sample records roughly 2.2 million clones, 80% to 95% being singletons. Input material: naive CD4+ T cells from PBMCs. These receptors originate from a man aged 18 to 30 in good health. Some clones in this sample may be carry-over from other donors' samples. CDR3s leave out the opening cysteine and the closing phenylalanine or tryptophan. The order of the fields is J gene, V gene, CDR3 protein.

j_gene: TRBJ2-2; v_gene: TRBV7-6; CDR3aa: ASRGGGLPSANTGELF
j_gene: TRBJ1-1; v_gene: TRBV5-1; CDR3aa: ASSLQVANMNTEAF
j_gene: TRBJ2-1; v_gene: TRBV11-1; CDR3aa: ASRLSGLNEQF
j_gene: TRBJ2-7; v_gene: TRBV28; CDR3aa: ASSSGTSVQY
j_gene: TRBJ1-3; v_gene: TRBV10-1; CDR3aa: ARGQGAGNTIY
j_gene: TRBJ1-1; v_gene: TRBV30; CDR3aa: AWGKGADRGNTEAF
j_gene: TRBJ1-5; v_gene: TRBV4-1; CDR3aa: ASSPGTGQNQPQH
j_gene: TRBJ2-2; v_gene: TRBV28; CDR3aa: ASKPGTGELF
j_gene: TRBJ2-3; v_gene: TRBV9; CDR3aa: ASSAGGRTTDTQY
j_gene: TRBJ2-3; v_gene: TRBV7-8; CDR3aa: ASSLAGGALDTDTQY
j_gene: TRBJ1-5; v_gene: TRBV18; CDR3aa: ASSQRHDSNQPQH
j_gene: TRBJ1-1; v_gene: TRBV5-1; CDR3aa: ASSLALGVDTEAF
j_gene: TRBJ2-7; v_gene: TRBV7-2; CDR3aa: ASSPDRGLYEQY
j_gene: TRBJ1-2; v_gene: TRBV27; CDR3aa: ASSLALGPNYGYT
j_gene: TRBJ2-3; v_gene: TRBV28; CDR3aa: ASSLPGLAGRSDTQY
j_gene: TRBJ1-1; v_gene: TRBV7-2; CDR3aa: ASSLIRGIAEAF
j_gene: TRBJ2-1; v_gene: TRBV7-3; CDR3aa: ASSLWASGMSSYNEQF
j_gene: TRBJ2-7; v_gene: TRBV2; CDR3aa: ASSDQGRGYEQY
j_gene: TRBJ2-1; v_gene: TRBV25-1; CDR3aa: ASSGAGGLSEQF
j_gene: TRBJ2-1; v_gene: TRBV7-9; CDR3aa: ASSSGLAVYNEQF